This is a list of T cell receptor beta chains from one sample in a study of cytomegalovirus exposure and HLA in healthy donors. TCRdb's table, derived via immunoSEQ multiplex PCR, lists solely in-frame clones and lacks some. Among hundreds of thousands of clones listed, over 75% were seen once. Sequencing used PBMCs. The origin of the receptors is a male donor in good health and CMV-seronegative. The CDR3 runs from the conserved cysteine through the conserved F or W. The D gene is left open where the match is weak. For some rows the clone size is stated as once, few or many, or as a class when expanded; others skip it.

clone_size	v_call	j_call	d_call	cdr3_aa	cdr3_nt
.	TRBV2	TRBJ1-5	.	CASSDAYNQPQHF	TGTGCCAGCAGTGACGCCTACAATCAGCCCCAGCATTTT
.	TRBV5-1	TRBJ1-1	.	CASSYPRDTEAFF	TGCGCCAGCAGTTATCCCAGGGACACTGAAGCTTTCTTT
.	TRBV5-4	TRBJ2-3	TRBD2	CASSLEAGGPSTQYF	TGTGCCAGCAGCTTGGAAGCGGGGGGGCCTTCTACGCAGTATTTT
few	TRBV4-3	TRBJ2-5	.	CASSAGGRETQYF	TGCGCCAGCAGCGCCGGGGGGCGGGAGACCCAGTACTTC
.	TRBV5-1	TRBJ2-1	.	CASSSTGEGNEQFF	TGCGCCAGCAGCTCGACAGGGGAGGGCAATGAGCAGTTCTTC
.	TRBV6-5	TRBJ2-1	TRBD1	CASSYGQGQYNEQFF	TGTGCCAGCAGTTACGGACAGGGCCAATACAATGAGCAGTTCTTC
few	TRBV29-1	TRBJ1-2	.	CSVWDFRGYGYTF	.
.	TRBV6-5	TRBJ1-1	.	CASSYGGARNTEAFF	TGTGCCAGCAGTTATGGGGGCGCGAGGAACACTGAAGCTTTCTTT
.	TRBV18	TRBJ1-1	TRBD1	CASSPVGQGNTEAFF	TGTGCCAGCTCACCCGTGGGACAGGGGAACACTGAAGCTTTCTTT
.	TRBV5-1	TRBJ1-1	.	CASSPLTGLGTEAFF	TGCGCCAGCAGCCCTCTAACAGGCCTGGGAACTGAAGCTTTCTTT
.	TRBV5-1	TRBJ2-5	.	CASSLVGEAQYF	TGCGCCAGCAGCTTGGTGGGGGAGGCCCAGTACTTC
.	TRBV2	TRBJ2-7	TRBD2	CASIHREGGSYEQYF	TGTGCCAGCATTCACCGGGAGGGGGGGTCCTACGAGCAGTACTTC
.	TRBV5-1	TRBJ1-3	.	CASSSLASGSGNTIYF	TGCGCCAGCAGCTCCCTCGCCAGTGGCTCTGGAAACACCATATATTTT
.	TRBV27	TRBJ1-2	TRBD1	CASSKGTGWGYTF	TGTGCCAGCAGTAAAGGGACAGGGTGGGGCTACACCTTC
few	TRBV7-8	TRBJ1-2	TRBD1	CASSPRTGMNYGYTF	TGTGCCAGCAGCCCCCGGACAGGGATGAACTATGGCTACACCTTC
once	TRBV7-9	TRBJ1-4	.	CASSLWSGAAGGEKLFF	TGTGCCAGCAGCTTATGGTCTGGGGCCGCCGGGGGGGAAAAACTGTTTTTT
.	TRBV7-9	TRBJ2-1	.	CASSPPGLGEQFF	TGTGCCAGCAGCCCCCCAGGGTTGGGTGAGCAGTTCTTC
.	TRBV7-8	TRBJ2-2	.	CASSPEEGLVNTGELFF	TGTGCCAGCAGCCCAGAAGAGGGATTAGTTAACACCGGGGAGCTGTTTTTT
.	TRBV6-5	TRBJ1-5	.	CASSSRVGNQPQHF	TGTGCCAGCAGTAGCAGGGTTGGCAATCAGCCCCAGCATTTT
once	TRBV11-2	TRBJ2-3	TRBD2	CASSLTRTSLDTQYF	TGTGCCAGCAGCTTAACCCGGACTAGCCTGGATACGCAGTATTTT
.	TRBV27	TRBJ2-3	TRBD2	CASSPGREPDTQYF	TGTGCCAGCAGTCCCGGGCGGGAGCCAGATACGCAGTATTTT
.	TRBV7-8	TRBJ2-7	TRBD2	CASSLEGRTSGQGEYF	TGTGCCAGCAGCTTAGAAGGCCGCACTAGCGGGCAGGGTGAATACTTC
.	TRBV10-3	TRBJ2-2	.	CAIRALDGELFF	TGTGCCATCCGCGCTTTAGACGGGGAGCTGTTTTTT
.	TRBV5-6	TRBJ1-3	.	CASSQGLGDSGNTIYF	TGTGCCAGCAGCCAGGGGCTCGGGGACTCTGGAAACACCATATATTTT
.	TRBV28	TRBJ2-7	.	CAIRGTVRAYEQYF	TGTGCCATCCGCGGGACGGTCAGGGCCTACGAGCAGTACTTC
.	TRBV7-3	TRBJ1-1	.	CASSFRVSEAFF	TGTGCCAGCAGCTTCAGGGTGTCTGAAGCTTTCTTT
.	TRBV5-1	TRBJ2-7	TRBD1	CASSPPGQVYEQYF	TGCGCCAGCAGCCCGCCGGGACAGGTCTACGAGCAGTACTTC
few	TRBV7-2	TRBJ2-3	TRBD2	CASSLRPSGGARADTQYF	TGTGCCAGCAGCTTAAGGCCTAGCGGGGGGGCCCGGGCAGATACGCAGTATTTT
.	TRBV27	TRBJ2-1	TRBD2	CASSSNFLAGRNNEQFF	TGTGCCAGCAGCTCAAACTTCCTAGCGGGAAGGAACAATGAGCAGTTCTTC
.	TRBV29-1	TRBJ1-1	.	CSVELLGEAFF	TGCAGCGTTGAACTTCTGGGCGAAGCTTTCTTT
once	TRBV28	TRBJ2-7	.	CASIGGAIYEQYF	TGTGCCAGCATAGGGGGGGCGATTTACGAGCAGTACTTC
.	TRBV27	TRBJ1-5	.	CASSLTGGGNQPQHF	TGTGCCAGCAGTTTAACCGGGGGGGGGAATCAGCCCCAGCATTTT
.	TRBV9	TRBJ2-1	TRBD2	CASSVDRSGGSRYNEQFF	TGTGCCAGCAGCGTAGATCGGAGTGGCGGGAGTAGGTACAATGAGCAGTTCTTC
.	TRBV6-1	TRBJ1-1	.	CASCPPGLNTEAFF	TGTGCCAGCTGCCCACCAGGGTTGAACACTGAAGCTTTCTTT
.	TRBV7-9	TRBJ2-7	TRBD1	CASSPPGQGYEQYF	TGTGCCAGCAGCCCTCCGGGACAGGGATACGAGCAGTACTTC
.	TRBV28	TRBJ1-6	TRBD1	CASSYPGGGQGSPLHF	TGTGCCAGCAGCTACCCCGGAGGGGGCCAAGGTTCACCCCTCCACTTT
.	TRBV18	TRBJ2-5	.	CASSPPSRRQETQYF	TGTGCCAGCTCACCACCCTCCAGGCGACAAGAGACCCAGTACTTC
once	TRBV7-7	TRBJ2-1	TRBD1	CASSFPGQGSEQFF	TGTGCCAGCAGCTTCCCCGGACAGGGTTCTGAGCAGTTCTTC
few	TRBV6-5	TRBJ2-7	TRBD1	CASRRLGGQGGEQYF	TGTGCCAGCAGACGACTCGGGGGACAGGGAGGAGAGCAGTACTTC
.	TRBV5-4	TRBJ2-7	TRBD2	CASTLAGGPSSYEQYF	TGTGCCAGCACCCTAGCGGGAGGGCCTAGCTCCTACGAGCAGTACTTC
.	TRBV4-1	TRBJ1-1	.	CASRGASNTEAFF	TGCGCCAGCAGGGGGGCCTCGAACACTGAAGCTTTCTTT
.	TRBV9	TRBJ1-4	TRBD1	CASSVGSLGTGSNEKLFF	TGTGCCAGCAGCGTAGGATCACTTGGGACAGGTTCAAATGAAAAACTGTTTTTT
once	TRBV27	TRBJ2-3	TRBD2	CASSYILAGTSTDTQYF	TGTGCCAGCAGCTACATTCTAGCGGGGACTAGCACAGATACGCAGTATTTT
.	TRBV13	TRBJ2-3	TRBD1	CASSLKTGSTDTQYF	TGTGCCAGCAGCTTAAAGACAGGGTCCACAGATACGCAGTATTTT
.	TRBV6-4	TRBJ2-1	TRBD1	CASSDWDSNNEQFF	TGTGCCAGCAGTGACTGGGACAGCAACAATGAGCAGTTCTTC
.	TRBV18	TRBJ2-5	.	CASSPGVGETQYF	TGTGCCAGCTCACCGGGAGTGGGAGAGACCCAGTACTTC
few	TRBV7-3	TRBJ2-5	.	CASSSREGLPGEETQYF	TGTGCCAGCAGCTCGAGAGAAGGACTCCCGGGGGAAGAGACCCAGTACTTC
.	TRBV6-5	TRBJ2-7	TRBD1	CASSYDREFEQYF	TGTGCCAGCAGTTACGACAGGGAGTTCGAGCAGTACTTC
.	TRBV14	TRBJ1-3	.	CASSQGVWTSSGNTIYF	TGTGCCAGCAGCCAAGGAGTTTGGACAAGCTCTGGAAACACCATATATTTT
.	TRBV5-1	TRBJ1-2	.	CASSSGARDYGYTF	TGCGCCAGCAGCTCAGGGGCGAGGGACTATGGCTACACCTTC
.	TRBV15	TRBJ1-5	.	CATSRESAGVSNQPQHF	TGTGCCACCAGCAGAGAGTCGGCAGGGGTTAGCAATCAGCCCCAGCATTTT
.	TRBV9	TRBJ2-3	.	CASSVGREYYPDTQYF	TGTGCCAGCAGCGTAGGCCGGGAGTACTATCCAGATACGCAGTATTTT
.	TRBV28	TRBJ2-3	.	CASSFGQGLTDTQYF	TGTGCCAGCAGTTTTGGTCAGGGGCTAACAGATACGCAGTATTTT
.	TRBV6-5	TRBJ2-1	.	CASSYSTGLKQFF	TGTGCCAGCAGTTACTCGACGGGGTTAAAGCAGTTCTTC
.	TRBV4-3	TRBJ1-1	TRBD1	CASSQGQFVNTEAFF	TGCGCCAGCAGCCAGGGACAGTTTGTGAACACTGAAGCTTTCTTT
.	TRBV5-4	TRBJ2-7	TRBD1	CASSPGTGVRYEQYF	TGTGCCAGCAGCCCCGGGACAGGTGTTCGCTACGAGCAGTACTTC
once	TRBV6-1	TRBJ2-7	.	CASRGQSASSYEQYF	TGTGCCAGCAGAGGACAGTCCGCAAGCTCCTACGAGCAGTACTTC
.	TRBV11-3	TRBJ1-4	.	CARIRAFREKLFF	TGTGCCAGAATCAGGGCCTTCAGGGAAAAACTGTTTTTT
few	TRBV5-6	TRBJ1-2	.	CASSPRGGDYGYTF	TGTGCCAGCAGCCCCCGAGGGGGTGACTATGGCTACACCTTC